Shown below are 24 T cell receptor beta chains from a single sample sequenced in a study of T cell changes during pregnancy in multiple sclerosis (dated by TCRdb to the late 2010s). To prepare the library, the immunoSEQ multiplex PCR assay was applied. This is the immuneACCESS table as TCRdb keeps it, with only in-frame sequences that have V and J called. A part of the clones is gone; compared with another copy, unresolved V genes explain less than half, and the rest is unexplained. For this sample the table gives 34,000 or so clones, of which approximately 91% were detected only once. The ten largest clones capture around 4.2% of the sample. The sample in question was peripheral blood, obtained in the second trimester of pregnancy. These receptors came from a female donor in good health, enrolled as a control in a pregnancy study.

The chain is built from TRBV27 and TRBJ2-7; 8 nucleotides align to TRBD1. This CDR3 is built from 16 residues. Germline lookup yields CDR1 MNHEY and CDR2 SMNVEV (reference sequence). With 5 bases clipped from V and 4 bases from J, the junction kept 13 bases outside the gene matches. The CDR3 is CASSQPPTGATYEQYF. The CDR3 DNA follows: TGTGCCAGCAGTCAGCCCCCGACAGGGGCTACTTACGAGCAGTACTTC.

The J gene is TRBJ1-6, the V gene TRBV10-3; D remains ambiguous. The ends were cut back, 11 bases at V and 13 bases at J, with 18 bases in the middle. There are 12 residues in the CDR3. The germline V gene has CDR1 ENHRY and CDR2 SYGVKD. CDR3 in DNA: TGTGCCTCTAATGAACTCGAGGGCCCCCTCCACTTT. Protein: CASNELEGPLHF.

The chain couples TRBV6-5 to TRBJ1-1, with TRBD1 as a possible D gene (6 bases). In germline, CDR1 is MNHEY, CDR2 SVGAGI. This CDR3 has 15 amino acids. Trimming took 2 bases from V and 5 from J, leaving 15 bases between them. This chain's CDR3 is CASSYEGGSRTEAFF. CDR3 in DNA: TGTGCCAGCAGTTACGAGGGGGGGTCTCGAACTGAAGCTTTCTTT.

V gene TRBV5-1 combines with J gene TRBJ1-1, with D maybe TRBD1 (5 bases). The V end was cut by 0 bases, the J end by 11 bases, with 14 bases between. Germline values: CDR1 SGHRS, CDR2 YFSETQ. The CDR3 spans 13 residues. The CDR3 sequence is CASSLAFDSSAFF. The CDR3 DNA reads as TGCGCCAGCAGCTTGGCCTTTGACAGTAGCGCTTTCTTT.

This clone has just one count. The chain is built from TRBV5-6 and TRBJ1-2; D gene unclear. The V and J ends lost 2 bases and 5 bases respectively, with 4 bases between them. This CDR3 is built from 11 residues. The germline CDR1 and CDR2 sequences are SGHDT and YYEEEE. Here the CDR3 DNA reads TGTGCCAGCAGCTTCCGGTATGGCTACACCTTC. Its translation: CASSFRYGYTF.

The chain is built from TRBV7-2 and TRBJ2-7; possible D gene TRBD1, 5 bases. CDR1 is SGHTA, CDR2 FQGNSA, per germline. The germline V and J ends were trimmed by 2 bases and 4 bases, with 15 bases remaining between them. This CDR3 has 15 amino acids. In DNA form, the CDR3 reads TGTGCCAGCAGCTTAATAGGGGCCCATCCGTACGAGCAGTACTTC. Residues: CASSLIGAHPYEQYF. Variable domain in full (rest from reference TRBV7-2 and TRBJ2-7): GAGVSQSPSNKVTEKGKDVELRCDPISGHTALYWYRQSLGQGLEFLIYFQGNSAPDKSGLPSDRFSAERTGGSVSTLTIQRTQQEDSAVYLCASSLIGAHPYEQYFGPGTRLTVT.

The chain recombines TRBV19 with TRBJ1-3; 10 positions agree with TRBD1. This CDR3 is built from 18 residues. Germline V gene sequence: CDR1 LNHDA, CDR2 SQIVND (reference sequence). The ends lost 3 bases at V and 1 base at J; junction bases unmatched: 9. CDR3 in DNA: TGTGCCAGTAGTATCGACGGGACAGGGGATATATCTGGAAACACCATATATTTT. This gives the protein CASSIDGTGDISGNTIYF.

This clone was observed a single time. The chain employs TRBV6-5 and TRBJ2-5, with 7 bases aligning to TRBD1. The DNA end favors TRBJ2-7, so the J call may be wrong. The CDR3 sequence is 13 residues long. In germline, CDR1 is MNHEY, CDR2 SVGAGI. The DNA for the CDR3 is TGTGCCAGCAGCCAGGACAGGTCCTACGAGCAGTACTTC. It translates to CASSQDRSYEQYF.

In its sample, this clone was seen once. V usage is TRBV7-3 and J usage is TRBJ2-2, with 8 bases fitting TRBD1. This CDR3 has 19 amino acids. J lost 3 bases, V lost 5 bases, and 17 bases had no gene match. Germline loops: CDR1 SGHTA, CDR2 FQGTGA. The CDR3 DNA is TGTGCCAGCAGCCCTGGCCCAGGGGGCTTCCATCCCTACACCGGGGAGCTGTTTTTT. It translates to CASSPGPGGFHPYTGELFF.

The genes are TRBV9 and TRBJ1-3; no definite D call. Trimming removed 2 bases at V and 0 bases at J, with 6 bases between. The CDR3 length is 14 residues. Per the germline V gene, CDR1 is SGDLS and CDR2 is YYNGEE. The CDR3 nucleotides are TGTGCCAGCAGCGTCCACAGCTCTGGAAACACCATATATTTT. Residues: CASSVHSSGNTIYF.

A word on this clone: This specimen includes other DNA sequences encoding the same CDR3. V is TRBV6-5 and J is TRBJ2-1; D perhaps matches TRBD2 (5 bases). The CDR3 extends over 14 amino acids. Germline V gene data show CDR1 as MNHEY and CDR2 as SVGAGI. V lost 4 bases and J lost 1, with 8 bases in between. CDR3 loop: CASSSGDSYNEQFF. The CDR3 DNA reads TGTGCCAGCAGTTCCGGGGATTCCTACAATGAGCAGTTCTTC.

The V call is TRBV9, the J call TRBJ2-3, with 7 positions matching TRBD2. This CDR3 has 18 amino acids. Germline V CDR1 and CDR2: SGDLS, YYNGEE. V dropped 2 bases and J dropped 0; count of bases not matched to a gene: 12. The CDR3 spells CASSVRGTTITSTDTQYF. The CDR3 nucleotides read TGTGCCAGCAGCGTCCGCGGGACTACGATCACTAGCACAGATACGCAGTATTTT. Based on the CDR3 plus reference TRBV9 and TRBJ2-3, the full variable domain is DSGVTQTPKHLITATGQRVTLRCSPRSGDLSVYWYQQSLDQGLQFLIQYYNGEERAKGNILERFSAQQFPDLHSELNLSSLELGDSALYFCASSVRGTTITSTDTQYFGPGTRLTVL.

The V and J genes are TRBV7-9 and TRBJ2-3; D is possibly TRBD2 (6 bases). The CDR3 sequence is 14 residues long. Per the germline V gene, CDR1 is SEHNR and CDR2 is FQNEAQ (reference sequence). V was trimmed by 7 bases and J by 12 bases, leaving 23 bases between them. The CDR3 loop is CASTEGTGSTPQYF. The CDR3, as DNA: TGTGCCAGCACCGAGGGGACCGGGAGTACCCCTCAGTATTTT. Filled out from reference TRBV7-9 and TRBJ2-3, the complete variable domain reads DTGVSQNPRHKITKRGQNVTFRCDPISEHNRLYWYRQTLGQGPEFLTYFQNEAQLEKSRLLSDRFSAERPKGSFSTLEIQRTEQGDSAMYLCASTEGTGSTPQYFGPGTRLTVL.

The rearrangement uses TRBV29-1 and TRBJ1-3, with TRBD1 as a possible D gene (5 bases). Trimming took 4 bases from V and 2 from J, leaving 15 bases between them. Germline CDR1 is SQVTM and CDR2 is ANQGSEA. CDR3 length: 15 amino acids. The CDR3 DNA sequence: TGCAGCGTTGGAGGGATGGGGGGACCTGGAAACACCATATATTTT. Protein product: CSVGGMGGPGNTIYF.

The V call is TRBV4-3, the J call TRBJ1-5; D may be TRBD1 (6 bases). The CDR3 extends over 15 amino acids. The germline V gene encodes CDR1 LGHNA and CDR2 YSLEER. V lost 0 bases and J lost 1, with 7 bases in between. The CDR3 region has the DNA TGCGCCAGCAGCCAAGACAGGGGAAGCAATCAGCCCCAGCATTTT. Encoded protein: CASSQDRGSNQPQHF.

The chain uses TRBV27 and TRBJ1-5, with D maybe TRBD1 (5 bases). This CDR3 is 15 amino acids long. Germline CDR1 reads MNHEY; CDR2 reads SMNVEV (reference sequence). The V end was cut by 5 bases, the J end by 0 bases, with 11 bases between. CDR3 coding DNA: TGTGCCAGCAGTCTGACAGCTAATAGCAATCAGCCCCAGCATTTT. Its translation is CASSLTANSNQPQHF.

The V call is TRBV6-4, the J call TRBJ2-2; TRBD1 matches at 7 bases. Germline trimming cut 3 bases from V and 5 bases from J; bases unmatched to any gene: 0. CDR1 and CDR2 from the germline V gene are MRHNA and SNTAGT. The CDR3 runs 13 residues. Written as DNA, the CDR3 is TGTGCCAGCAGTGAGGGACAGACCGGGGAGCTGTTTTTT. Protein sequence: CASSEGQTGELFF.

V usage is TRBV9 and J usage is TRBJ2-5; D possibly corresponds to TRBD1 (6 bases). Deletions cut 3 bases from V and 2 bases from J, with 14 bases between. The CDR3 spans 15 residues. Germline assignment: CDR1 SGDLS and CDR2 YYNGEE. This chain's CDR3 is CASSASGTTQETQYF. For the CDR3, the DNA is TGTGCCAGCAGCGCCTCCGGGACAACTCAAGAGACCCAGTACTTC.

V gene TRBV6-1 combines with J gene TRBJ1-1; D remains ambiguous. Trimming shortened V by 4 bases and J by 0 bases, and 12 bases separated the two germline ends. Germline-derived CDR1 and CDR2 are MNHNS and SASEGT. CDR3 size: 15 residues. CDR3 in amino acids: CASSVEGTMNTEAFF. CDR3 DNA sequence: TGTGCCAGCAGTGTGGAAGGTACTATGAACACTGAAGCTTTCTTT.

CDR3 in DNA: TGCAGCGTCCGCGGACACCATGAAGACCAAGAGACCCAGTACTTC. Translating gives CSVRGHHEDQETQYF. The chain carries TRBV29-1 and TRBJ2-5; a weak D match, TRBD1 (5 bases). This CDR3 is 15 amino acids long. Trimming stripped 6 bases from V and 0 bases from J, with 17 bases between. Germline V gene lookup returns CDR1 SQVTM and CDR2 ANQGSEA. Filled out from reference TRBV29-1 and TRBJ2-5, the complete variable domain reads SAVISQKPSRDICQRGTSLTIQCQVDSQVTMMFWYRQQPGQSLTLIATANQGSEATYESGFVIDKFPISRPNLTFSTLTVSNMSPEDSSIYLCSVRGHHEDQETQYFGPGTRLLVL.

This clone showed up just once. The rearrangement uses TRBV6-1 and TRBJ1-4; 7 bases match TRBD1. V shed 10 bases and J 3 bases; nucleotides not matched to a gene: 8. This CDR3 is 14 amino acids long. The germline V gene has CDR1 MNHNS and CDR2 SASEGT. In DNA form, the CDR3 reads TGTGCCATCTCACAGGGGTTGGCTAATGAAAAACTGTTTTTT. Protein product: CAISQGLANEKLFF.

The chain carries TRBV27 and TRBJ2-4; tentatively, D is TRBD1 (5 bases). CDR1 is MNHEY, CDR2 SMNVEV, per germline (reference sequence). This CDR3 region has 16 residues. Trimming stripped 2 bases from V and 0 bases from J, with 11 bases between. The DNA of the CDR3 is TGTGCCAGCAGTTTAGAGGTGGGGCTAGCCAAAAACATTCAGTACTTC. Protein sequence: CASSLEVGLAKNIQYF.

The DNA for the CDR3 is TGTGCCAGCAGCCTCGATGAAGTAGTTCTCGGGGAGCTGTTTTTT. Protein sequence: CASSLDEVVLGELFF. The rearrangement uses TRBV4-2 and TRBJ2-2; D is undetermined. The CDR3 covers 15 residues. Germline CDR1 and CDR2: LGHNA and YNFKEQ. V shed 4 bases and J shed 7 bases, with 16 bases lying between them.

The chain carries TRBV7-9 and TRBJ1-6; D is possibly TRBD1 (6 bases). The ends were cut back, 0 bases at V and 9 bases at J, with 12 bases in the middle. The CDR3 runs to 15 residues. Looked up from germline, CDR1 is SEHNR and CDR2 is FQNEAQ (reference sequence). CDR3 nucleotides: TGTGCCAGCAGCTTAGCTACAGGGTGGGCTTCACCCCTCCACTTT. This encodes CASSLATGWASPLHF.